This T cell receptor beta chain was recorded in a study of chemoradiotherapy in HPV16-positive cancers. Findings and limits, study-wide: HPV-responsive T-cell expansion during chemoradiotherapy was linked to improved recurrence-free survival in HPV16-positive patients.

As concerns this clone: Antigen specificity is unknown.

Samples were taken several times over chemoradiotherapy. TCRdb keeps only in-frame clones here, not all; method: immunoSEQ multiplex PCR. This sample has some 5,100 clones; 60% to 85% occur once, and the top ten carry approximately 14%. Germline V gene data show CDR1 as LNHNV and CDR2 as YYDKDF (reference sequence). The ends lost 7 bases at V and 8 bases at J; junction bases unmatched: 7. This CDR3 region has 13 residues. The sample was tumor tissue, taken from a patient who underwent chemoradiotherapy. This clonotype was sampled from a human donor with HPV-associated anogenital cancer. The V and J genes are TRBV15 and TRBJ1-4; 7 positions match TRBD1. CDR3 loop: CATNRGGSEKLFF. The CDR3 DNA is TGTGCCACCAACAGGGGAGGAAGCGAAAAACTGTTTTTT. The full variable domain, rest sourced from reference TRBV15 and TRBJ1-4, is DAMVIQNPRYQVTQFGKPVTLSCSQTLNHNVMYWYQQKSSQAPKLLFHYYDKDFNNEADTPDNFQSRRPNTSFCFLDIRSPGLGDTAMYLCATNRGGSEKLFFGSGTQLSVL.